A selection of T cell receptor beta chains follows, all from one sample in a study of T-cell memory formation after mild COVID-19. TCRdb analysed the 5' RACE reads with MiXCR anew, one entry per CDR3 protein. Of about 610,000 distinct CDR3 sequences listed, 15% to 20% were seen once; the top ten hold 8.1%. Sample: PBMCs or a T cell subset sorted from them (not recorded which). The receptor source for this set is an adult woman who had mild COVID-19 (a few samples of this study predate the infection). Cell type and time point are not known. The CDR3 runs from the conserved cysteine through the conserved F or W. The order of the fields is D gene, V gene, clone size, J gene, CDR3 length, CDR3 DNA, CDR3 protein. D genes are given only for firm matches. The size of a clone is reported for some rows only, either as once, few or many, or as a class for expanded clones.

TRBD2	TRBV24-1	-	TRBJ2-1	19	TGTGCCACCAGTGATTTTAGAGGACTTAGCGGGAGGGCCTACAATGAGCAGTTCTTC	CATSDFRGLSGRAYNEQFF
-	TRBV11-2	few	TRBJ1-4	13	TGTGCCAGCAGCTTAGGGGCAGGTGAAAAACTGTTTTTT	CASSLGAGEKLFF
-	TRBV12-3/TRBV12-4	-	TRBJ2-3	17	TGTGCCAGCAGTGCTAGCGGACAGGGTCTAAGGACAGATACGCAGTATTTT	CASSASGQGLRTDTQYF
-	TRBV6-5	-	TRBJ1-4	13	TGTGCCAGCCGGGACTACTCTGGTGAAAAACTGTTTTTT	CASRDYSGEKLFF
TRBD1	TRBV7-9	few	TRBJ1-1	17	TGTGCCAGCAGCCTGCCTCGGGACAGGGGGCTTCACACTGAAGCTTTCTTT	CASSLPRDRGLHTEAFF
TRBD1	TRBV18	few	TRBJ2-7	17	TGTGCCAGCTCACCACTCCCTCCCGGGACAGGTACCTACGAGCAGTACTTC	CASSPLPPGTGTYEQYF
TRBD2	TRBV15	few	TRBJ2-2	15	TGTGCCACCAGCGTCAGCGGGAGTAATGCCGGGGAGCTGTTTTTT	CATSVSGSNAGELFF
-	TRBV5-1	few	TRBJ2-7	18	TGCGCCAGCAGCTTCTCCCGGGACCCCAAAGGGGCGACCTACGAGCAGTACTTC	CASSFSRDPKGATYEQYF
TRBD2	TRBV4-2	few	TRBJ2-5	16	TGTGCCAGCAGCCAAGGATCCAGCGGGGGCAGTGAGACCCAGTACTTC	CASSQGSSGGSETQYF
-	TRBV12-3/TRBV12-4	few	TRBJ2-1	11	TGTGCCAGCAGTGCCAGCGGTGAGCAGTTCTTC	CASSASGEQFF
-	TRBV19	few	TRBJ1-6	16	TGTGCCAGTAGTATAGCCTGGACTGTCGGAAGTTCACCCCTCCACTTT	CASSIAWTVGSSPLHF
-	TRBV5-1	few	TRBJ2-7	15	TGCGCCAGCAGCTTCCGGGACCCCACACTCTACGAGCAGTACTTC	CASSFRDPTLYEQYF
-	TRBV7-9	-	TRBJ1-1	15	TGTGCCAGCAGTTTTCCGCCGACAGGGAACACTGAAGCTTTCTTT	CASSFPPTGNTEAFF
-	TRBV4-2	many	TRBJ1-4	16	TGTGCCAGCAGCCAAGAGGGCAGCCCGACAGACGAAAAACTGTTTTTT	CASSQEGSPTDEKLFF
-	TRBV6-5	-	TRBJ2-1	12	TGTGCCAGCAGCGACGGCCCGCTTGAGCAGTTCTTC	CASSDGPLEQFF
-	TRBV9	-	TRBJ2-1	13	TGTGCCAGCAGCGTAGTCCCCAACAATGAGCAGTTCTTC	CASSVVPNNEQFF
-	TRBV3-1	-	TRBJ1-2	16	TGTGCCAGCACCCAGGGGTACGGGGCCCTTGTCTATGGCTACACCTTC	CASTQGYGALVYGYTF
-	TRBV29-1	-	TRBJ1-1	11	TGCAGCGTGACAGGGAACACTGAAGCTTTCTTT	CSVTGNTEAFF
TRBD2	TRBV12-3/TRBV12-4	-	TRBJ2-1	16	TGTGCCAGCAGTTTAGATCTAGCGGGAGTGAAAAATGAGCAGTTCTTC	CASSLDLAGVKNEQFF
TRBD1	TRBV12-3/TRBV12-4	-	TRBJ2-3	14	TGTGCCAGCAGTCGGGACAGCCCCACAGATACGCAGTATTTT	CASSRDSPTDTQYF
-	TRBV12-3/TRBV12-4	-	TRBJ1-1	11	TGTGCCAGCAGTATTGACCTTGAAGCTTTCTTT	CASSIDLEAFF
TRBD1	TRBV5-1	many	TRBJ2-2	15	TGCGCCAGCAGCTTTAGCCGGACAGGGGGCGACTGGCTGTTTTTT	CASSFSRTGGDWLFF
TRBD2	TRBV9	few	TRBJ2-1	15	TGTGCCAGCAGCGTAGTTAGCGGGAACTACAATGAGCAGTTCTTC	CASSVVSGNYNEQFF
-	TRBV5-1	-	TRBJ1-5	13	TGCGCCAGCAGAACGGACAGCAATCAGCCCCAGCATTTT	CASRTDSNQPQHF
-	TRBV5-1	few	TRBJ2-3	15	TGCGCCAGCAGCTTGTCTGGGGGGGGGCAAGATACGCAGTATTTT	CASSLSGGGQDTQYF
-	TRBV5-6	few	TRBJ1-1	12	TGTGCCAGCAGCTTGGGACAGCTCGGGGCTTTCTTT	CASSLGQLGAFF
-	TRBV19	-	TRBJ1-1	15	TGTGCCAGTAGTGGATACAGGGAGGGGAACACTGAAGCTTTCTTT	CASSGYREGNTEAFF
-	TRBV5-1	-	TRBJ2-2	15	TGCGCCAGCAGCTGGACCGGGGGTGGCACCGGGGAGCTGTTTTTT	CASSWTGGGTGELFF
-	TRBV2	-	TRBJ2-7	12	TGTGCCAGCAGTGACAGGGCCTACGAGCAGTACTTC	CASSDRAYEQYF
-	TRBV7-9	few	TRBJ1-4	15	TGTGCCAGCAGCTCCCTACAAGGGTTTAATGAAAAACTGTTTTTT	CASSSLQGFNEKLFF
-	TRBV24-1	few	TRBJ2-5	14	TGTGCCACCAGTGAGGAGGGGTTCCATGAGACCCAGTACTTC	CATSEEGFHETQYF
-	TRBV3-1	-	TRBJ2-7	15	TGTGCCAGCAGCCCCCGCCCGAAAGTAACCTACGAGCAGTACTTC	CASSPRPKVTYEQYF
-	TRBV23-1	-	TRBJ1-1	17	TGCGCCAGCAGTCAACCAAACGGCAAGTCGGGGGGCACTGAAGCTTTCTTT	CASSQPNGKSGGTEAFF
TRBD2	TRBV20-1	many	TRBJ2-1	16	TGCAGTGCTAGAGGTTCTTCTAGGGGAGCGGGGTATGAGCAGTTCTTC	CSARGSSRGAGYEQFF
-	TRBV6-6	few	TRBJ1-1	16	TGTGCCAGCAGTCCCCAGGCTTCAGGGGTGGGCACTGAAGCTTTCTTT	CASSPQASGVGTEAFF
TRBD1	TRBV12-3/TRBV12-4	many	TRBJ1-5	15	TGTGCCAGCAGCACCGGAGGGACAGTCAATCAGCCCCAGCATTTT	CASSTGGTVNQPQHF
-	TRBV11-1	-	TRBJ1-2	14	TGTGCCAGCAGCTCTGGAAATTTGATACGGGGCTACACCTTC	CASSSGNLIRGYTF
-	TRBV29-1	-	TRBJ1-1	13	TGCAGCGGCGGAGGGGGGGGGAACACTGAAGCTTTCTTT	CSGGGGGNTEAFF
-	TRBV5-1	few	TRBJ1-1	16	TGCGCCAGCAGCTTGGGACAGCCCTTGGGGTACACTGAAGCTTTCTTT	CASSLGQPLGYTEAFF
-	TRBV6-5	many	TRBJ1-1	17	TGTGCCAGCACCTCCTATGGATCGATGTTCTTGAACACTGAAGCTTTCTTT	CASTSYGSMFLNTEAFF
TRBD1	TRBV20-1	few	TRBJ2-7	14	TGCAGTGCCTTCGACAGGGTTTACACCTACGAGCAGTACTTC	CSAFDRVYTYEQYF
-	TRBV29-1	-	TRBJ2-7	12	TGCAGCGTTGAGGACAGAGCCTACGAGCAGTACTTC	CSVEDRAYEQYF
-	TRBV12-3/TRBV12-4	few	TRBJ2-1	15	TGTGCCAGCAGTTTTTTGAGAAGCTCCTACAATGAGCAGTTCTTC	CASSFLRSSYNEQFF
-	TRBV7-8	-	TRBJ2-7	16	TGTGCCAGCAGCTTACGGGCCAACAAAGATCCCTACGAGCAGTACTTC	CASSLRANKDPYEQYF
-	TRBV7-2	-	TRBJ1-3	15	TGTGCCAGCAGCTTCTTGCCAGGGCTTGAAAACACCATATATTTT	CASSFLPGLENTIYF
TRBD2	TRBV12-3/TRBV12-4	few	TRBJ2-5	16	TGTGCCAGCAGTTTTACTAGCGGGGCTGGGCAAGAGACCCAGTACTTC	CASSFTSGAGQETQYF
TRBD2	TRBV6-2/TRBV6-3	-	TRBJ2-3	16	TGTGCCAGCAGGGGACTAGCGGGACGTAGCACAGATACGCAGTATTTT	CASRGLAGRSTDTQYF
TRBD1	TRBV4-1	few	TRBJ1-5	17	TGCGCCAGCAGCCAAGTCCCAGGGGGCCTGGGCAATCAGCCCCAGCATTTT	CASSQVPGGLGNQPQHF
TRBD2	TRBV3-1	-	TRBJ2-5	16	TGTGCCAGCAGCCAAGAAGAGATAGCGGGAAAAGAGACCCAGTACTTC	CASSQEEIAGKETQYF
TRBD1	TRBV25-1	few	TRBJ2-3	15	TGTGCCAGCAGGCGGGGGACAGGGGAGAGGTATACGCAGTATTTT	CASRRGTGERYTQYF
TRBD1	TRBV5-4	-	TRBJ1-1	16	TGTGCCAGCAGCTTGATGGGACAGGGGGTAGGGACTGAAGCTTTCTTT	CASSLMGQGVGTEAFF
-	TRBV4-3	few	TRBJ1-1	15	TGCGCCAGCAGCCAATCTCACCGGGGGGGAACTGAAGCTTTCTTT	CASSQSHRGGTEAFF